This T cell receptor beta chain derives from a study of neoadjuvant anti-PD-1 for oral cavity cancer. Study as a whole: Non-progressing patients received a fourth nivolumab dose near day 43, then surgery on days 50-56. Whole-study results and caveats: Post-treatment tumors with larger preexisting clones showed more shrinkage.

Profiling relied on immunoSEQ multiplex PCR, and the TCRdb table lists in-frame clones only, not all of them. Found here are more than 30,000 clones, around 40% of them singletons; the top ten hold approximately 16%. As to time point: after neoadjuvant nivolumab, at surgical resection. These newly diagnosed stage II-IVA oral cavity squamous cell carcinoma patients had no prior systemic or radiation treatment. Germline CDR1 is MDHEN and CDR2 is SYDVKM. CDR3 size: 13 residues. Trimming removed 8 bases at V and 0 bases at J, with 9 bases between. A note on this clone: Its antigen is not known.

The chain employs TRBV28 and TRBJ2-3; D call uncertain. The source is a person aged 40-85 years with oral cavity squamous cell carcinoma. This specimen consisted of tumor tissue, obtained after nivolumab (anti-PD-1) treatment. CDR3 in amino acids: CASWGFSTDTQYF. CDR3 bases: TGTGCCAGCTGGGGATTTAGCACAGATACGCAGTATTTT.